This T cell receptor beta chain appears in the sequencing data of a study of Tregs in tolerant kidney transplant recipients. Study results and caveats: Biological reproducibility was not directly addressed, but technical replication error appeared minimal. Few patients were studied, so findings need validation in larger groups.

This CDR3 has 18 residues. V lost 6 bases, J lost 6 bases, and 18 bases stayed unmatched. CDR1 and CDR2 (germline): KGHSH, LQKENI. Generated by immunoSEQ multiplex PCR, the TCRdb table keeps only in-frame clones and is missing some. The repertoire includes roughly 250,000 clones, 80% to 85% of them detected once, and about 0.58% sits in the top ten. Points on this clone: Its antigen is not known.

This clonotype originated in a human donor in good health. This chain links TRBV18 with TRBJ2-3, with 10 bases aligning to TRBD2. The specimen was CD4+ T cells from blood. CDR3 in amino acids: CASSGRESSGRIWDTQYF. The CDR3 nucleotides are TGTGCCAGCTCCGGCCGGGAATCTAGCGGGAGAATTTGGGATACGCAGTATTTT. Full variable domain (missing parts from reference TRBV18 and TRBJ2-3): NAGVMQNPRHLVRRRGQEARLRCSPMKGHSHVYWYRQLPEEGLKFMVYLQKENIIDESGMPKERFSAEFPKEGPSILRIQQVVRGDSAAYFCASSGRESSGRIWDTQYFGPGTRLTVL.